This T cell receptor (beta chain) was obtained from a study of T cell responses to AZD1222 COVID-19 vaccine. Findings and limits, study-wide: There were repertoire samples only from the period after the peak T cell response.

Sequenced by immunoSEQ multiplex PCR; TCRdb stores in-frame clones only, minus some. The sample lists around 94,000 clones; approximately 88% were seen once. As to this clone: What it binds is not known.

Germline V lookup: CDR1 KGHSH, CDR2 LQKENI. V dropped 0 bases and J dropped 0 bases, with 9 bases sitting between them. This CDR3 contains 16 residues. Sample: peripheral blood, taken on day 0 of AZD1222 vaccination. The receptor was isolated from an adult in good health. The gene calls are TRBV18 and TRBJ1-3; D might be TRBD1 (5 bases). The CDR3 bases are TGTGCCAGCTCACCACCGGGGCAGCACTCTGGAAACACCATATATTTT. Residues: CASSPPGQHSGNTIYF.